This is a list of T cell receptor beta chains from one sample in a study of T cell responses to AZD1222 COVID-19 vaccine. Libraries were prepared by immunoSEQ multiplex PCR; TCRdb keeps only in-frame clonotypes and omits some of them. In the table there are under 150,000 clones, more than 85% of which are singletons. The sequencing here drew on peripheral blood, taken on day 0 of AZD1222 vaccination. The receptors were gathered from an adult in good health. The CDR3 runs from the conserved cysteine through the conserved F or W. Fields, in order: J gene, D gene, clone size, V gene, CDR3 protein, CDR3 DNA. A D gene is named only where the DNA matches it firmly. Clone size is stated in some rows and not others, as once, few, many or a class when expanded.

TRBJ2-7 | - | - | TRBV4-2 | CASSQEDFGSYEQYF | TGTGCCAGCAGCCAAGAGGATTTCGGGAGCTACGAGCAGTACTTC
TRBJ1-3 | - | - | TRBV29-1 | CSVDETNSGNTIYF | TGCAGCGTTGATGAGACTAACTCTGGAAACACCATATATTTT
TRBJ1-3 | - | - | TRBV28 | CASSSGGIDRNTIYF | TGTGCCAGCAGTAGTGGGGGGATTGACAGGAACACCATATATTTT
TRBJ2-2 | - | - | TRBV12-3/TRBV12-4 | CASRLHTGELFF | TGTGCCAGCAGACTTCACACCGGGGAGCTGTTTTTT
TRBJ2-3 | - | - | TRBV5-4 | CASSLAVYSSTDTQYF | TGTGCCAGCAGCTTGGCCGTCTATTCTAGCACAGATACGCAGTATTTT
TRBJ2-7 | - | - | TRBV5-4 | CASSLNGGNYEQYF | TGTGCCAGCAGCTTGAACGGAGGAAACTACGAGCAGTACTTC
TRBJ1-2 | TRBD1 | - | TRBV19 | CASTTGGMLFYGYTF | TGTGCCAGTACCACAGGGGGTATGCTGTTCTATGGCTACACCTTC
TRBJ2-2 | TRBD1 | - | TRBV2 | CASSEGPTGAGELFF | TGTGCCAGCAGTGAGGGACCGACAGGGGCCGGGGAGCTGTTTTTT
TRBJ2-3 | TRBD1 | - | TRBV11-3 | CASSLESPGTGGAGDTQYF | TGTGCCAGCAGCTTAGAGAGTCCCGGGACAGGGGGCGCAGGAGATACGCAGTATTTT
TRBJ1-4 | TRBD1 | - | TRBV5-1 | CASSRDRGPGTNEKLFF | TGCGCCAGCAGCCGGGACAGGGGACCGGGGACTAATGAAAAACTGTTTTTT
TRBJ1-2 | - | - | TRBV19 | CASSMFRDGYTF | TGTGCCAGTAGTATGTTCAGGGATGGCTACACCTTC
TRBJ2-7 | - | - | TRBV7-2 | CASSLTPLSGYEQYF | TGTGCCAGCAGCCTCACTCCTCTGAGTGGGTATGAGCAGTACTTC
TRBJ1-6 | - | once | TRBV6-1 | CASSEAPNSPLHF | TGTGCCAGCAGTGAAGCCCCTAATTCACCCCTCCACTTT
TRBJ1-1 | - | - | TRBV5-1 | CASSRGLRMNTEAFF | TGCGCCAGCAGTCGAGGTCTGAGAATGAACACTGAAGCTTTCTTT
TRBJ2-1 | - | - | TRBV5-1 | CASSLHSLPAGTYNEQFF | TGCGCCAGCAGCTTACACAGTCTCCCCGCAGGCACCTACAATGAGCAGTTCTTC
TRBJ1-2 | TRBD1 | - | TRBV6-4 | CASSESQGASGYTF | TGTGCCAGCAGTGAATCCCAGGGGGCGAGTGGCTACACCTTC
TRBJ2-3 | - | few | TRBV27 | CASGLEAPPRTDTQYF | TGTGCCAGCGGGTTGGAAGCCCCCCCTCGCACAGATACGCAGTATTTT
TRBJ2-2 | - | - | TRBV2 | CASSVETGELFF | TGTGCCAGCAGTGTTGAGACCGGGGAGCTGTTTTTT
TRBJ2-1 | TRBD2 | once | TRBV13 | CASSEDSSGGASEQFF | TGTGCCAGCAGCGAAGATAGTAGCGGGGGGGCCAGTGAGCAGTTCTTC
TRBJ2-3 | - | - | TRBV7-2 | CASRRSDTQYF | TGTGCCAGCCGTCGTTCAGATACGCAGTATTTT
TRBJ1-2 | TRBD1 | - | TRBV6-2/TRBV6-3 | CASSYRDRANNYGYTF | TGTGCCAGCAGTTATCGGGACAGGGCCAACAACTATGGCTACACCTTC
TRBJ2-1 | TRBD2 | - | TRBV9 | CASSGASGRAHEYNEQFF | TGTGCCAGCAGCGGTGCTAGCGGGAGGGCCCATGAGTACAATGAGCAGTTCTTC
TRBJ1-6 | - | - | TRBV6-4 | CASSDNGSPLHF | TGTGCCAGCAGTGATAATGGTTCACCCCTCCACTTT
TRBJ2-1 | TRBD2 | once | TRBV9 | CASSVSRMSSGSSYNEQFF | TGTGCCAGCAGCGTCTCGAGAATGAGTAGCGGGAGCTCCTACAATGAGCAGTTCTTC
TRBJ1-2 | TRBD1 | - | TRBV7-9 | CASSRTGGGYTF | TGTGCCAGCAGCCGGACAGGGGGTGGCTACACCTTC
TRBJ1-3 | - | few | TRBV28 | CASGPGQVGNTIYF | TGTGCCAGCGGCCCGGGACAAGTGGGTAACACCATATATTTT
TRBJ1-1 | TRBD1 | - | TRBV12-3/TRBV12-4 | CASSLPGQGAFF | TGTGCCAGCAGTTTACCGGGACAGGGAGCTTTCTTT